This TCR beta chain was documented in a study of shared T cell receptors in the human thymus (dated by TCRdb to about 2021). About the study as a whole: The study examined how self-reactive, shared T-cell receptor alpha chains are generated in the human thymus.

A single count supports this clone. Its antigen specificity is not known. No much larger clone exists at a distance of one base, and base qualities are not known. CDR1 and CDR2, looked up from the germline V gene (reference sequence), are MNHEY and SMNVEV. V was cut back by 2 bases and J by 0 bases, leaving a gap of 8 bases between them. Taken from cysteine to phenylalanine, the CDR3 has 16 residues. CDR3 DNA only is kept here, 48 bases in frame from base 1. Libraries were made using the immunoSEQ multiplex PCR assay. TCRdb limited this immuneACCESS table to in-frame rearrangements with V and J called. A share of clones is missing; checked studies link under half to unresolved V genes, and the rest is unexplained. Counted in this sample were a few hundred thousand clones; 95% of them appeared once. Around 0.018% of the sample is in the top ten clones.

The origin of this receptor is a human donor. The sequenced material came from thymocytes. The sequence joins TRBV27 to TRBJ2-6, and perhaps TRBD1 as D gene, on 5 matching bases. The CDR3 reads as follows: CASSLDSRSGANVLTF. The nucleotide sequence is TGTGCCAGCAGTTTAGACAGCCGCTCTGGGGCCAACGTCCTGACTTTC.